This TCR beta chain derives from a study of blood T cells in healthy people across ages. This clonotype has only a few counts. Antigen: not known. Findings and limits, study-wide: Roughly linear age-related decline in beta diversity appeared, significant by age approximately 40. CMV status of donors was not determined, possibly confounding expanded clonotype changes.

Next came a second PCR, run for roughly 7 to 12 cycles, which used a sample-barcoded 5' primer along with a J-beta primer mix. Researchers report that a template-switch adaptor with 12 random nucleotides tagged each cDNA molecule. TCRdb re-called the 5' RACE reads with MiXCR, one entry per CDR3 protein. The sample has around 1.5 million distinct CDR3 sequences, approximately 38% seen once. The germline gives CDR1 MNHEY, CDR2 SVGEGT. The CDR3 covers 15 residues. With V trimmed by 6 bases and J by 2 bases, 7 bases remained unmatched. The sample taken for sequencing was blood. The sequence derives from a woman under 30 in good health. This rearrangement joins TRBV6-2 or TRBV6-3 to TRBJ2-3; 8 bases map to TRBD2. CDR3 loop: CASRSTSAHTDTQYF. In DNA form, the CDR3 reads TGTGCCAGCAGGTCGACTAGCGCCCACACAGATACGCAGTATTTT.